A selection of T cell receptor beta chains follows, all from one sample in a study of shared clonotypes between healthy human individuals. Some clones are missing from TCRdb's copy, which holds only in-frame ones; the method was immunoSEQ multiplex PCR. Of 2 million to 3 million clones in the sample, approximately 94% are singletons; the top ten hold approximately 0.37%. Material for sequencing was naive CD4+ T cells from PBMCs. These receptors all come from a man aged 18 to 30 in good health. Some clones in this sample may be carry-over from other donors' samples. Each CDR3 is given with its conserved first and last residue. A D gene is named only where the DNA matches it firmly. Size is omitted from some rows. Given values are once, few, many or a class for expanded clones.

d_call: NA; j_call: TRBJ1-2; v_call: TRBV5-1; clone_size: NA; cdr3_nt: TGCGCCAGCAGCGTAGGACAGAACGGGGACTATGGCTACACCTTC; cdr3_aa: CASSVGQNGDYGYTF
d_call: TRBD2; j_call: TRBJ2-7; v_call: TRBV5-6; clone_size: NA; cdr3_nt: TGTGCCAGCAGCTGGCCTGGGGGGACTACCTCCGAGCAGTACTTC; cdr3_aa: CASSWPGGTTSEQYF
d_call: NA; j_call: TRBJ1-1; v_call: TRBV5-1; clone_size: NA; cdr3_nt: TGCGCCAGCAGCCAGTTAGGGTCGGGTTCGACTGAAGCTTTCTTT; cdr3_aa: CASSQLGSGSTEAFF
d_call: NA; j_call: TRBJ2-7; v_call: TRBV2; clone_size: NA; cdr3_nt: TGTGCCAGCAGGAACGGGGCAGAGTACGAGCAGTACTTC; cdr3_aa: CASRNGAEYEQYF
d_call: NA; j_call: TRBJ1-1; v_call: TRBV18; clone_size: NA; cdr3_nt: TGTGCCAGCTCACCACGGACCGGGGGCGAGACTGAAGCTTTCTTT; cdr3_aa: CASSPRTGGETEAFF
d_call: NA; j_call: TRBJ1-5; v_call: TRBV5-3; clone_size: NA; cdr3_nt: TGTGCCAGAAGCTCGGTTAATCAGCCCCAGCATTTT; cdr3_aa: CARSSVNQPQHF
d_call: NA; j_call: TRBJ2-4; v_call: TRBV2; clone_size: NA; cdr3_nt: TGTGCCAGCAGTCAGGAAGGGTCGGTCAAAAACATTCAGTACTTC; cdr3_aa: CASSQEGSVKNIQYF
d_call: NA; j_call: TRBJ2-1; v_call: TRBV5-1; clone_size: NA; cdr3_nt: TGCGCCAGCAGCTTGGTGGCGCCGAGCTCCTACAATGAGCAGTTCTTC; cdr3_aa: CASSLVAPSSYNEQFF
d_call: TRBD2; j_call: TRBJ2-7; v_call: TRBV5-1; clone_size: NA; cdr3_nt: TGCGCCAGCAGCTTGACTAGCGGATCCTACGAGCAGTACTTC; cdr3_aa: CASSLTSGSYEQYF
d_call: TRBD1; j_call: TRBJ1-5; v_call: TRBV6-4; clone_size: NA; cdr3_nt: TGTGCCAGCAGCCGGGACAGGGGGACACAGCCCCAGCATTTT; cdr3_aa: CASSRDRGTQPQHF
d_call: TRBD2; j_call: TRBJ2-1; v_call: TRBV5-1; clone_size: NA; cdr3_nt: TGCGCCAGCAGCTTGTATGGGACTAGCGGCTACAATGAGCAGTTCTTC; cdr3_aa: CASSLYGTSGYNEQFF
d_call: TRBD2; j_call: TRBJ2-5; v_call: TRBV7-9; clone_size: NA; cdr3_nt: TGTGCCAGCAGCTCCGGGACTAGCGGGAGGGCCCAAGAGACCCAGTACTTC; cdr3_aa: CASSSGTSGRAQETQYF
d_call: TRBD1; j_call: TRBJ2-5; v_call: TRBV14; clone_size: NA; cdr3_nt: TGTGCCAGCAGCCACCGGGACAGGGAAGAGACCCAGTACTTC; cdr3_aa: CASSHRDREETQYF
d_call: NA; j_call: TRBJ2-2; v_call: TRBV5-6; clone_size: NA; cdr3_nt: TGTGCCAGCAGCTTGGTCCGAGTAGCGGCCGACACCGGGGAGCTGTTTTTT; cdr3_aa: CASSLVRVAADTGELFF
d_call: NA; j_call: TRBJ1-2; v_call: TRBV19; clone_size: NA; cdr3_nt: TGTGCCAGTAGTATAGAAGGAGGACGGGTGAGGACGGCGGCCTATGGCTACACCTTC; cdr3_aa: CASSIEGGRVRTAAYGYTF
d_call: NA; j_call: TRBJ1-1; v_call: TRBV9; clone_size: NA; cdr3_nt: TGTGCCAGCAGCGTAGGCCTGTGGGAGAACACTGAAGCTTTCTTT; cdr3_aa: CASSVGLWENTEAFF
d_call: NA; j_call: TRBJ2-7; v_call: TRBV5-1; clone_size: NA; cdr3_nt: TGCGCCAGCAGCCCCGCCGCTGGTGGCTCCAGGGGTGAGCAGTACTTC; cdr3_aa: CASSPAAGGSRGEQYF
d_call: NA; j_call: TRBJ2-7; v_call: TRBV15; clone_size: NA; cdr3_nt: TGTGCCACCAGCAGAGATCCCACCTCTACTAGCGAGCAGTACTTC; cdr3_aa: CATSRDPTSTSEQYF
d_call: NA; j_call: TRBJ2-5; v_call: TRBV9; clone_size: NA; cdr3_nt: TGTGCCAGCAGCGTAGCTCACGAGACCCAGTACTTC; cdr3_aa: CASSVAHETQYF
d_call: NA; j_call: TRBJ2-2; v_call: TRBV11-2; clone_size: once; cdr3_nt: TGTGCCAGCAGCTTAGCTGGGGGGCTGCCCGGGGAGCTGTTTTTT; cdr3_aa: CASSLAGGLPGELFF
d_call: NA; j_call: TRBJ1-4; v_call: TRBV5-6; clone_size: NA; cdr3_nt: TGTGCCAGCGGAAACCGGGGGCATGAAAAACTGTTTTTT; cdr3_aa: CASGNRGHEKLFF
d_call: NA; j_call: TRBJ2-3; v_call: TRBV5-6; clone_size: NA; cdr3_nt: TGTGCCAGCAGCTTGCGAAGAAGGGGCGCCGGAGATACGCAGTATTTT; cdr3_aa: CASSLRRRGAGDTQYF
d_call: NA; j_call: TRBJ1-5; v_call: TRBV4-1; clone_size: once; cdr3_nt: TGCGCCAGCAGCCAAGGCCCGCAGGACCTTTATAGCAATCAGCCCCAGCATTTT; cdr3_aa: CASSQGPQDLYSNQPQHF
d_call: NA; j_call: TRBJ2-2; v_call: TRBV29-1; clone_size: NA; cdr3_nt: TGCAGCGGTGGATTGGAGGGAATGTCGTTGTTTTTT; cdr3_aa: CSGGLEGMSLFF
d_call: TRBD1; j_call: TRBJ2-6; v_call: TRBV28; clone_size: NA; cdr3_nt: TGTGCCAGCAGTTTAAACAGGGGCTCTGGGGCCAACGTCCTGACTTTC; cdr3_aa: CASSLNRGSGANVLTF
d_call: TRBD2; j_call: TRBJ2-6; v_call: TRBV28; clone_size: NA; cdr3_nt: TGTGCCAGCAGTTCACCTCTAGCGGACGGGGCCAACGTCCTGACTTTC; cdr3_aa: CASSSPLADGANVLTF
d_call: TRBD1; j_call: TRBJ2-2; v_call: TRBV11-3; clone_size: NA; cdr3_nt: TGTGCCAGCAGCCGAGACAGGGGGAACACCGGGGAGCTGTTTTTT; cdr3_aa: CASSRDRGNTGELFF
d_call: NA; j_call: TRBJ1-5; v_call: TRBV19; clone_size: NA; cdr3_nt: TGTGCCAGTACCCTTCGGACCTCTAGCAATCAGCCCCAGCATTTT; cdr3_aa: CASTLRTSSNQPQHF
d_call: NA; j_call: TRBJ2-5; v_call: TRBV5-1; clone_size: NA; cdr3_nt: TGCGCCAGCAGCCCTCAGGCAACCCTCAGGGAGACCCAGTACTTC; cdr3_aa: CASSPQATLRETQYF
d_call: TRBD2; j_call: TRBJ2-5; v_call: TRBV25-1; clone_size: NA; cdr3_nt: TGTGCCAGCAGTGAATTCACTAGCGGGAGGGTCGAAGAGACCCAGTACTTC; cdr3_aa: CASSEFTSGRVEETQYF
d_call: NA; j_call: TRBJ1-1; v_call: TRBV18; clone_size: NA; cdr3_nt: TGTGCCAGCTCACCAGGAGGCAGCCAAAGGGGTACTGGAAGGGCTTTCTTT; cdr3_aa: CASSPGGSQRGTGRAFF
d_call: TRBD2; j_call: TRBJ2-7; v_call: TRBV18; clone_size: once; cdr3_nt: TGTGCCAGCTCATACGGGAGGGGTTCTAACTACGAGCAGTACTTC; cdr3_aa: CASSYGRGSNYEQYF
d_call: TRBD1; j_call: TRBJ2-1; v_call: TRBV11-3; clone_size: once; cdr3_nt: TGTGCCAGCAGCTCCAGGGGGCATGAGCAGTTCTTC; cdr3_aa: CASSSRGHEQFF
d_call: NA; j_call: TRBJ2-2; v_call: TRBV5-1; clone_size: once; cdr3_nt: TGCGCCAGCAGCTTGGCCGGAGGGAACACCGGGGAGCTGTTTTTT; cdr3_aa: CASSLAGGNTGELFF
d_call: NA; j_call: TRBJ2-7; v_call: TRBV25-1; clone_size: NA; cdr3_nt: TGTGCCAGCACCTACCGGGACAAGCCCTACGAGCAGTACTTC; cdr3_aa: CASTYRDKPYEQYF
d_call: TRBD2; j_call: TRBJ2-7; v_call: TRBV6-5; clone_size: NA; cdr3_nt: TGTGCCGCCGGTAGCGGGAGGAATTACGAGCAGTACTTC; cdr3_aa: CAAGSGRNYEQYF
d_call: NA; j_call: TRBJ2-1; v_call: TRBV25-1; clone_size: NA; cdr3_nt: TGTGCCAGCAGTGACTCCCGGGCGGTCAATGAGCAGTTCTTC; cdr3_aa: CASSDSRAVNEQFF
d_call: TRBD2; j_call: TRBJ2-3; v_call: TRBV4-3; clone_size: NA; cdr3_nt: TGCGCCAGCAGCCAAGGAGCTAGCGGAAACCCGGATACGCAGTATTTT; cdr3_aa: CASSQGASGNPDTQYF
d_call: TRBD1; j_call: TRBJ2-7; v_call: TRBV9; clone_size: NA; cdr3_nt: TGTGCCAGCAGCCCCCGGACAGGGGAAGAGCAGTACTTC; cdr3_aa: CASSPRTGEEQYF
d_call: NA; j_call: TRBJ2-3; v_call: TRBV5-1; clone_size: once; cdr3_nt: TGCGCCAGCAGCCAGGCCCCCGACACAGATACGCAGTATTTT; cdr3_aa: CASSQAPDTDTQYF
d_call: NA; j_call: TRBJ2-3; v_call: TRBV4-3; clone_size: NA; cdr3_nt: TGCGCCAGCAGCCAAGATTTTTATACGCAGTATTTT; cdr3_aa: CASSQDFYTQYF
d_call: NA; j_call: TRBJ2-6; v_call: TRBV19; clone_size: NA; cdr3_nt: TGTGCCAGTAGCCGGGGAGCGGCTGGGGCCAACGTCCTGACTTTC; cdr3_aa: CASSRGAAGANVLTF
d_call: NA; j_call: TRBJ2-5; v_call: TRBV6-6; clone_size: NA; cdr3_nt: TGTGCCAGCAGTTACTCCCCGACAGTCCAAGAGACCCAGTACTTC; cdr3_aa: CASSYSPTVQETQYF
d_call: NA; j_call: TRBJ2-7; v_call: TRBV28; clone_size: NA; cdr3_nt: TGTGCCAGCGGTCTACTACCGATGGGGTACGAGCAGTACTTC; cdr3_aa: CASGLLPMGYEQYF
d_call: NA; j_call: TRBJ2-3; v_call: TRBV7-3; clone_size: once; cdr3_nt: TGTGCCAGCAGCTTAGTGCGCACAGATACGCAGTATTTT; cdr3_aa: CASSLVRTDTQYF
d_call: NA; j_call: TRBJ1-5; v_call: TRBV19; clone_size: once; cdr3_nt: TGTGCCAGTAGTAGAGTACTCTATCAGCCCCAGCATTTT; cdr3_aa: CASSRVLYQPQHF